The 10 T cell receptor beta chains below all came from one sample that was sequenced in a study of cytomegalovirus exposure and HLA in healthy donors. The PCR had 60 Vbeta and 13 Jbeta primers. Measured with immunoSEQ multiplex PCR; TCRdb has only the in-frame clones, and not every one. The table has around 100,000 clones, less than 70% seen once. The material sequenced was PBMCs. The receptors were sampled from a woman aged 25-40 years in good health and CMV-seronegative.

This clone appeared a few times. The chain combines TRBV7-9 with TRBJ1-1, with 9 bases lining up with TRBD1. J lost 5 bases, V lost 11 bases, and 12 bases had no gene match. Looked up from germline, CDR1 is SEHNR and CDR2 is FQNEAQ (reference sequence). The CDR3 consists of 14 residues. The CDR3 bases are TGTGCCGGGCTCGAACAGGGGGCGCCGACTGAAGCTTTCTTT. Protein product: CAGLEQGAPTEAFF.

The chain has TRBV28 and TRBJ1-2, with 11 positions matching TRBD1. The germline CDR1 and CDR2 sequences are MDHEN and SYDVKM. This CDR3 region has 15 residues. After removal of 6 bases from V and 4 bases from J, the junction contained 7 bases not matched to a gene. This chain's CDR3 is CASRGGQGESYGYTF. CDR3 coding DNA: TGTGCCAGCAGAGGGGGACAGGGGGAATCCTATGGCTACACCTTC.

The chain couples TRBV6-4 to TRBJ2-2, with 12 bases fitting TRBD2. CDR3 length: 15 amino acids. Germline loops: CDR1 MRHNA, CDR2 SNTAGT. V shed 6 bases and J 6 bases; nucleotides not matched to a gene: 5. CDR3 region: CASRRLAGVAGELFF. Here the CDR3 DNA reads TGTGCCAGCAGGAGACTAGCGGGAGTAGCCGGGGAGCTGTTTTTT.

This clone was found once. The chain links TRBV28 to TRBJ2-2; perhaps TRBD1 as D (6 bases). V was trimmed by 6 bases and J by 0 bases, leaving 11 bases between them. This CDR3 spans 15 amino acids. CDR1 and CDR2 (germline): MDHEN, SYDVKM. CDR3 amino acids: CASSHGQTNTGELFF. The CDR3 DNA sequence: TGTGCCAGCAGCCACGGACAGACGAACACCGGGGAGCTGTTTTTT.

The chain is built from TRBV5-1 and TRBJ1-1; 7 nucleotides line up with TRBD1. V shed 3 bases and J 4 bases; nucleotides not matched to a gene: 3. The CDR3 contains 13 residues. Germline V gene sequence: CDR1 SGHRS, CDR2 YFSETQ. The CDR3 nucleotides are TGCGCCAGCAGCTACACAGGGGTCACTGAAGCTTTCTTT. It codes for CASSYTGVTEAFF.

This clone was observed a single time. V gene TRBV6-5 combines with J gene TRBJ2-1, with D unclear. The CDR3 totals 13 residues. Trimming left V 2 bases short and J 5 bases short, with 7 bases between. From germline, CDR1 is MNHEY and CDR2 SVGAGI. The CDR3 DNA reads TGTGCCAGCAGTTACACCCGGGACAATGAGCAGTTCTTC. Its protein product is CASSYTRDNEQFF.

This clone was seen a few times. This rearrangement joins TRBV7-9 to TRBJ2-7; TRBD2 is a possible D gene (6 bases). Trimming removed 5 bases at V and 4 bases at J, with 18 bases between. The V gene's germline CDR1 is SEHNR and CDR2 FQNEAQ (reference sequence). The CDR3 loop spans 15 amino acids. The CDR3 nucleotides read TGTGCCAGCAGCCCAATGGCGGGACCAGAATACGAGCAGTACTTC. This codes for CASSPMAGPEYEQYF.

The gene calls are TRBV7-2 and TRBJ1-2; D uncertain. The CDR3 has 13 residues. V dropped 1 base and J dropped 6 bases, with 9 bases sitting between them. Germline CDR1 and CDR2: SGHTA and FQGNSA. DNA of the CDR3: TGTGCCAGCAGCTTAGAGTCCGGGGATGGCTACACCTTC. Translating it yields CASSLESGDGYTF.

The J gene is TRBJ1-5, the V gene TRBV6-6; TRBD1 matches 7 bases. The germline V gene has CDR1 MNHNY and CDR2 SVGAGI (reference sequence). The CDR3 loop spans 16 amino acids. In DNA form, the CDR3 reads TGTGCGGTTCTACAGGGGCCTGAGAAGCGCAATCAGCCCCAGCATTTT. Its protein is CAVLQGPEKRNQPQHF.

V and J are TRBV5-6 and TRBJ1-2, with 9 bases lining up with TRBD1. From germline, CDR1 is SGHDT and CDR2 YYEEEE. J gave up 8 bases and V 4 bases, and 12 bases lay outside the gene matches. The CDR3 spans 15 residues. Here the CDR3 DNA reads TGTGCCAGCAGCCTTCTATACCGGGACAGGGACGGCTACACCTTC. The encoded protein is CASSLLYRDRDGYTF. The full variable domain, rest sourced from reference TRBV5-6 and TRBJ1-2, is DAGVTQSPTHLIKTRGQQVTLRCSPKSGHDTVSWYQQALGQGPQFIFQYYEEEERQRGNFPDRFSGHQFPNYSSELNVNALLLGDSALYLCASSLLYRDRDGYTFGSGTRLTVV.